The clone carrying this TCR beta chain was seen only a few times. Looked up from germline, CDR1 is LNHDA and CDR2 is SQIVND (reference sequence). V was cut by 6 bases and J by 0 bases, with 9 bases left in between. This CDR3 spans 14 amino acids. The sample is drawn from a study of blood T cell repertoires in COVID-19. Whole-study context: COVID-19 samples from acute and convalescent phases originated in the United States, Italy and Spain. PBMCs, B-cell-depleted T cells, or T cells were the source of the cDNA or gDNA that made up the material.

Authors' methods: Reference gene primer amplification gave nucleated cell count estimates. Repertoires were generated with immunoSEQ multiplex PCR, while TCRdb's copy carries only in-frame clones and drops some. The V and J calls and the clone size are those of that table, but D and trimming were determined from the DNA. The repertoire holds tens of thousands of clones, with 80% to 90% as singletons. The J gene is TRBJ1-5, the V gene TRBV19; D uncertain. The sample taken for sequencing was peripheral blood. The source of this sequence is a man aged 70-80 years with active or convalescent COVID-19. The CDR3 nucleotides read TGTGCCAGTAGCAACTTTGATAGCAATCAGCCCCAGCATTTT. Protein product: CASSNFDSNQPQHF.